Each of the 20 T cell receptor beta chains below was sequenced from the same sample in a study of tumor-infiltrating lymphocytes in primary liver carcinoma. A constant-region primer primed TCR beta cDNA synthesis from about 550 ng of total RNA. Three nested multiplex PCR rounds, a slightly modified ARM-PCR method, built the TCR beta libraries. The study ran its first two PCR rounds for approximately 10 cycles each, using TRBV1-TRBV30 forward primers and a C-beta reverse primer. TCRdb re-derived calls from the multiplex PCR reads in MiXCR, one entry per CDR3 protein. The sample holds fewer than 200,000 distinct CDR3 sequences, around four fifths seen once. Co-extraction of RNA and DNA was performed on roughly 20-33 mg of unsorted bulk tissue. Material for sequencing was tumor tissue from primary liver carcinoma. The receptors were sampled from a man aged 35 to 55 with primary liver carcinoma and hepatitis B virus infection.

This clonotype rates as medium-sized. The V and J genes are TRBV11-1 and TRBJ2-1; D call uncertain. The CDR3 consists of 14 residues. CDR1 is SGHAT, CDR2 FQDESV, per germline (reference sequence). V dropped 1 base and J dropped 0 bases, with 4 bases sitting between them. In DNA, the CDR3 is TGTGCCAGCAGCTTAGAGGACTCCTACAATGAGCAGTTCTTC. It codes for CASSLEDSYNEQFF.

As regards this clonotype: Likely a read error: the CDR3 ends without its conserved phenylalanine or tryptophan. The J gene is TRBJ2-5, the V gene TRBV7-9; tentatively, D is TRBD2 (5 bases). The germline gives CDR1 SEHNR, CDR2 FQNEAQ (reference sequence). The CDR3 extends over 14 amino acids. The CDR3 loop reads CASSLEASQEIQYR. The CDR3 DNA sequence: TGTGCCAGCAGCTTGGAGGCTAGCCAAGAGATCCAGTACCGT.

This chain links TRBV6-5 with TRBJ2-3; the match to TRBD2 covers 7 bases. Per germline, CDR1 MNHEY and CDR2 SVGAGI. V shed 4 bases, J shed 6 bases, and the junction held 16 bases outside the gene matches. This CDR3 region has 17 residues. The CDR3 sequence is CASSSLPQSGVTDTQYF. For the CDR3, the DNA is TGTGCCAGCAGTTCACTCCCCCAAAGCGGGGTGACTGATACGCAGTATTTT.

The V call is TRBV29-1, the J call TRBJ2-2; 7 nucleotides line up with TRBD2. In germline, CDR1 is SQVTM, CDR2 ANQGSEA. The CDR3 spans 15 residues. With V trimmed by 6 bases and J by 4 bases, 11 bases remained unmatched. DNA of the CDR3: TGCAGCGTGGGTCGTCCGGGAGGTGCCACCGGGGAGCTGTTTTTT. It specifies CSVGRPGGATGELFF.

To note about this clonotype: A junction end diverges from the germline sequence, so it may reflect a read error. The rearrangement joins TRBV11-1 to TRBJ2-4; 9 bases line up with TRBD2. Germline V gene data show CDR1 as SGHAT and CDR2 as FQDESV (reference sequence). The CDR3 has 17 amino acids. CDR3 coding DNA: TGTGCCAACAGCTTTCCCGGGACTAGCTGGACCATAAACATTAAGTACTTC. This encodes CANSFPGTSWTINIKYF.

The genes are TRBV5-1 and TRBJ1-1, with D perhaps TRBD1 (6 bases). The germline V gene encodes CDR1 SGHRS and CDR2 YFSETQ. The CDR3 extends over 14 amino acids. The CDR3 coding sequence is TGCGCGACCGCGTCGGGGGACACGAACACTGAAGCTTTCTTT. It codes for CATASGDTNTEAFF. Variable domain in full (rest from reference TRBV5-1 and TRBJ1-1): KAGVTQTPRYLIKTRGQQVTLSCSPISGHRSVSWYQQTPGQGLQFLFEYFSETQRNKGNFPGRFSGRQFSNSRSEMNVSTLELGDSALYLCATASGDTNTEAFFGQGTRLTVV.

Turning to this clonotype: Because it lacks the conserved phenylalanine or tryptophan at the end, this CDR3 is likely a read error. The CDR3 DNA is TGTGCCAGCAGCGTGGGACTATCCTACGAGCAGTACATC. As protein: CASSVGLSYEQYI. This chain connects TRBV11-3 to TRBJ2-7; 7 bases agree with TRBD2. The V and J ends lost 5 bases and 1 base, in that order; junction bases with no gene match: 2. Germline values: CDR1 SGHNT, CDR2 YENEEA. The CDR3 runs to 13 residues.

The J gene is TRBJ1-1, the V gene TRBV6-5, with D maybe TRBD1 (6 bases). The ends were cut back, 7 bases at V and 8 bases at J, with 20 bases in the middle. CDR1 is MNHEY and CDR2 is SVGAGI in the germline V gene. The CDR3 covers 14 residues. CDR3 DNA sequence: TGTGCCAGCACTCTAGTTACGGGGGGGGCCGAAGCTTTCTTT. Protein sequence: CASTLVTGGAEAFF.

This clonotype was observed a handful of times. The final CDR3 position lacks the conserved phenylalanine or tryptophan, pointing to a likely read error. The DNA is left out, because the CDR3 cannot be placed on it with certainty; the CDR3 is given as TCRdb lists it. The gene calls are TRBV30 and TRBJ2-4; TRBD1, the table's D call, was not compared with the DNA. The CDR3 length is 14 residues, termini included. The V gene's germline CDR1 is GTSNPN and CDR2 SVGIG (reference sequence). The CDR3 reads CAWSVLGTGTIRYL.

V usage is TRBV5-4 and J usage is TRBJ2-1, with a tentative D call TRBD1 (6 bases). The CDR3 spans 14 residues. The V end lost 6 bases, the J end lost 13 bases, and 23 bases lay between the germline ends. Germline CDR1 SGHNT, CDR2 YYREEE (reference sequence). CDR3 loop: CASTLWGRAGVQFF. For the CDR3, the DNA is TGTGCCAGCACCTTATGGGGGCGTGCGGGTGTTCAGTTCTTC.

Details on this clonotype: One end of the junction does not line up with germline, which may come from a read error. This chain connects TRBV11-2 to TRBJ2-6; possibly TRBD1 for D (5 bases). Germline lookup yields CDR1 SGHAT and CDR2 FQNNGV. This CDR3 is built from 16 residues. The DNA of the CDR3 is TGTGCCAGGAACTTATCGTCAGGGATTGGGGCTAACGTCCTGACTTTC. It yields the protein CARNLSSGIGANVLTF.

A note on this clonotype: Sequence at one end of the junction differs from germline and may be a read error. The V call is TRBV4-1, the J call TRBJ1-3, with D uncertain. The CDR3 sequence is 17 residues long. Germline V lookup: CDR1 MGHRA, CDR2 YSYEKL. The CDR3 here is CAGSQDSPTHSGNTIYF. As DNA, the CDR3 is TGCGCCGGCAGCCAAGATTCACCTACTCACTCTGGAAACACCATATATTTT.

As for this clonotype: A junction boundary mismatches the germline segment, possibly from a read error. The chain's CDR3 is CASSQEASYKQYF. The CDR3 nucleotides are TGCGCCAGTAGCCAAGAGGCAAGCTACAAGCAGTACTTC. J is TRBJ2-7 and V is TRBV4-3; D gene uncertain. CDR1 is LGHNA, CDR2 YSLEER, per germline. The CDR3 is 13 amino acids.

Note on this clonotype: Relative to the germline gene, one junction end is altered; a read error may explain this. The gene calls are TRBV11-2 and TRBJ2-6; perhaps TRBD1 as D (5 bases). Germline loops: CDR1 SGHAT, CDR2 FQNNGV. The CDR3 is 15 amino acids. DNA for the CDR3: TGTGCCACCCAGCAACCGCGCTCTGGGGCTAACGTCCTGACTTTC. Its protein product is CATQQPRSGANVLTF.

As regards this clonotype: Compared with germline, one end of the junction differs, possibly owing to a read error. V is TRBV7-8 and J is TRBJ2-1; TRBD2 aligns across 8 bases. The germline V gene has CDR1 SGHVS and CDR2 FQNEAQ. The CDR3 has 13 residues. The CDR3, as DNA: TGTGCAAGCAGCATAGTCGGGAGGGGAAAGCAGTTCTTC. As protein: CASSIVGRGKQFF. The whole variable domain, filled in from reference TRBV7-8 and TRBJ2-1, reads GAGVSQSPRYKVAKRGQDVALRCDPISGHVSLFWYQQALGQGPEFLTYFQNEAQLDKSGLPSDRFFAERPEGSVSTLKIQRTQQEDSAVYLCASSIVGRGKQFFGPGTRLTVL.

This chain uses TRBV4-1 with TRBJ1-1, with TRBD1 identical over 7 bases. The CDR3 is 15 amino acids. J lost 7 bases, V lost 7 bases, and 15 bases had no gene match. Germline V gene lookup returns CDR1 MGHRA and CDR2 YSYEKL. The CDR3 reads CASNRSGEGQSEAFF. As DNA, the CDR3 is TGCGCCAGCAACCGATCAGGGGAGGGACAGAGTGAAGCTTTCTTT.

On this clonotype itself: The junction shows a germline mismatch at one end, possibly a read error. The CDR3 region has the DNA TGTGCCTGGAGCCTCTTCGAAGGGACTGAGGCTATCTTT. It is translated as CAWSLFEGTEAIF. The chain uses TRBV30 and TRBJ1-1; D might be TRBD1 (5 bases). Germline CDR1 reads GTSNPN; CDR2 reads SVGIG (reference sequence). The CDR3 extends over 13 amino acids.

As regards this clonotype: A read error may produce the germline difference seen at one junction end. The J gene is TRBJ2-7, the V gene TRBV29-1, with D tentatively TRBD2 (5 bases). The CDR3 runs 15 residues. Looked up from germline, CDR1 is SQVTM and CDR2 is ANQGSEA. CDR3 in amino acids: CSVCPSRVKSYEQYF. CDR3 coding DNA: TGTAGCGTATGCCCTTCTAGGGTCAAGTCCTACGAGCAGTACTTC.

For this clonotype: A read error is possible here, since a much larger clone lies one base away. The chain uses TRBV7-9 and TRBJ2-1; tentatively, D is TRBD1 or TRBD2 (6 bases each). The V gene's germline CDR1 is SEHNR and CDR2 FQNEAQ (reference sequence). The CDR3 covers 13 residues. This chain's CDR3 is CASEWGADDEKFF. The CDR3 DNA reads as TGTGCCAGCGAGTGGGGGGCCGACGATGAGAAGTTCTTC.

This clonotype was recorded only once. Since the CDR3 does not end with the conserved phenylalanine or tryptophan, this likely comes from a read error. This chain links TRBV12-5 with TRBJ2-7; the D gene could be TRBD1 or TRBD2 (5 bases each). CDR1 and CDR2 from the germline V gene are LGHNT and FRNRAP. CDR3 size: 13 residues. The CDR3 region is CAIKGTGSYEQYL. The CDR3 coding sequence is TGTGCCATTAAGGGGACCGGTTCATACGAGCAGTACTTG.